The text below deals with one T cell receptor (beta chain). The data derive from a study of blood T cell repertoires in COVID-19. Study as a whole: The origin of the acute and convalescent COVID-19 samples was the United States, Italy and Spain. The analysed material was cDNA or gDNA that came from T cells, B-cell-depleted T cells, or PBMCs.

Original data processing: Estimates of nucleated cell counts were drawn from the amplification of reference gene primers. Generated by immunoSEQ multiplex PCR, the TCRdb table keeps only in-frame clones and is missing some. That table is the source of V, J and clone size, and D and trimming were worked out from the DNA. The sample carries tens of thousands of clones, 75% to 95% recorded once. CDR1 ENHRY and CDR2 SYGVKD come from the germline V gene. The CDR3 is 13 amino acids. V dropped 11 bases and J dropped 7 bases, with 18 bases sitting between them. The gene calls are TRBV10-3 and TRBJ2-1, with unresolved D. This receptor was obtained from a man aged 65 to 85 with active COVID-19. Material: peripheral blood. The CDR3 protein is CASEAEVGNEQFF. The DNA for the CDR3 is TGTGCCTCCGAGGCAGAGGTCGGGAATGAGCAGTTCTTC.